These 15 T cell receptor beta chains came from one sample sequenced in a study of OX40 agonist ivuxolimab in advanced cancers. The assay was immunoSEQ multiplex PCR, and TCRdb's table has in-frame clones only and misses some. The table shows about 21,000 clones, with 75% to 85% occurring only once. The sample here was CD4+ or CD8+ T cells sorted from blood, taken in a trial of the OX40 agonist ivuxolimab. Source of these receptors: an adult with an advanced solid tumor such as melanoma, head and neck, liver or kidney cancer.

The V call is TRBV7-2, the J call TRBJ2-4, with D perhaps TRBD1 (6 bases). The CDR3 has 14 amino acids. Looked up from germline, CDR1 is SGHTA and CDR2 is FQGNSA. Deletions cut 5 bases from V and 6 bases from J, with 14 bases between. The CDR3 DNA follows: TGTGCCAGCAGCCCAATGGGGGCCGGAAACATTCAGTACTTC. Its translation is CASSPMGAGNIQYF.

The V gene is TRBV6-5, the J gene TRBJ1-6; D gene uncertain. Deletions cut 6 bases from V and 7 bases from J, with 4 bases between. Germline loops: CDR1 MNHEY, CDR2 SVGAGI. This CDR3 comprises 11 residues. The CDR3 region has the DNA TGTGCCAGCAGATTCAATTCACCCCTCCACTTT. This sequence encodes CASRFNSPLHF.

This clone appeared once. The chain joins TRBV18 to TRBJ1-1; D gene unclear. The CDR3 length is 15 residues. With 2 bases removed from V and 2 bases from J, the gap between germline ends came to 12 bases. The germline CDR1 and CDR2 sequences are KGHSH and LQKENI. In DNA, the CDR3 is TGTGCCAGCTCACCATTATCGGCAGCTAACACTGAAGCTTTCTTT. Its translation is CASSPLSAANTEAFF.

This clone showed up just a few times. The chain recombines TRBV4-1 with TRBJ2-1, with D possibly being TRBD1 or TRBD2 (5 bases each). The CDR3 sequence is 13 residues long. CDR1 and CDR2 (germline): MGHRA, YSYEKL. V shed 4 bases and J shed 5 bases, with 9 bases lying between them. The CDR3 loop reads CASSRGNNNEQFF. The CDR3 DNA is TGCGCCAGCAGCCGGGGGAATAACAATGAGCAGTTCTTC.

V usage is TRBV15 and J usage is TRBJ1-2; D is possibly TRBD1 (6 bases). Between the trimmed V and J ends, which lost 5 bases and 4 bases, there was a span of 17 bases. This CDR3 spans 15 amino acids. CDR1 LNHNV and CDR2 YYDKDF come from the germline V gene (reference sequence). The CDR3 protein is CATSQRRGGFYGYTF. CDR3 bases: TGTGCCACCAGCCAAAGGCGGGGGGGCTTCTATGGCTACACCTTC.

This clone has only one observation. The chain has TRBV7-2 and TRBJ1-2; the D gene is possibly TRBD1 (5 bases). Germline V gives CDR1 SGHTA, CDR2 FQGNSA. The CDR3 has 14 amino acids. V was trimmed by 5 bases and J by 4 bases, leaving 14 bases between them. This CDR3 reads CASSLTGLGYGYTF. CDR3 bases: TGTGCCAGCAGCCTCACAGGTCTTGGCTATGGCTACACCTTC.

This sequence joins TRBV11-1 and TRBJ1-6; possibly TRBD1 for D (6 bases). The CDR3 has 15 amino acids. The germline V gene has CDR1 SGHAT and CDR2 FQDESV (reference sequence). Trimming left V 0 bases short and J 6 bases short, with 9 bases between. The DNA for the CDR3 is TGTGCCAGCAGCTTAGCGGGCAGGGGTAATTCACCCCTCCACTTT. Amino acid sequence: CASSLAGRGNSPLHF. The full variable domain, completed using reference TRBV11-1 and TRBJ1-6, is EAEVAQSPRYKITEKSQAVAFWCDPISGHATLYWYRQILGQGPELLVQFQDESVVDDSQLPKDRFSAERLKGVDSTLKIQPAELGDSAMYLCASSLAGRGNSPLHFGNGTRLTVT.

DNA of the CDR3: TGTGCCAGCAGCTCCCCGACAGGCGCAGGGGAGACCCAGTACTTC. This translates into CASSSPTGAGETQYF. The V and J genes are TRBV5-4 and TRBJ2-5, with TRBD1 as a possible D gene (6 bases). The germline gives CDR1 SGHNT, CDR2 YYREEE (reference sequence). The CDR3 totals 15 residues. Trimming took 3 bases from V and 5 from J, leaving 17 bases between them.

The chain combines TRBV9 with TRBJ1-1; D not certain. CDR1 and CDR2 (germline): SGDLS, YYNGEE. V dropped 1 base and J dropped 7 bases, with 17 bases sitting between them. This CDR3 contains 15 residues. The CDR3 protein is CASSVHSLQQNEAFF. CDR3 nucleotide sequence: TGTGCCAGCAGCGTACACAGTCTCCAGCAGAATGAAGCTTTCTTT. The variable domain in full, with the rest retrieved from reference TRBV9 and TRBJ1-1, is DSGVTQTPKHLITATGQRVTLRCSPRSGDLSVYWYQQSLDQGLQFLIQYYNGEERAKGNILERFSAQQFPDLHSELNLSSLELGDSALYFCASSVHSLQQNEAFFGQGTRLTVV.

This clone was seen a handful of times. J is TRBJ2-5 and V is TRBV2, with D tentatively TRBD2 (6 bases). The CDR3 consists of 12 residues. V was clipped by 8 bases and J by 2 bases, with 9 bases between them. Germline values: CDR1 SNHLY, CDR2 FYNNEI. This CDR3 is CASVSGQETQYF. CDR3 bases: TGTGCCAGCGTCAGCGGGCAAGAGACCCAGTACTTC.

The J gene is TRBJ1-1, the V gene TRBV30, with D perhaps matching TRBD1 (6 bases). The CDR3 has 14 amino acids. Trimming left V 4 bases short and J 4 bases short, with 16 bases between. Looked up from germline, CDR1 is GTSNPN and CDR2 is SVGIG (reference sequence). For the CDR3, the DNA is TGTGCCTGGAAAGAGACAGGAACCGGCACTGAAGCTTTCTTT. It yields the protein CAWKETGTGTEAFF.

The chain links TRBV19 to TRBJ1-1; TRBD1 matches at 10 bases. Unmatched junction bases numbered 16, after V lost 10 bases and J lost 2 bases. The CDR3 is 17 amino acids. The germline V gene has CDR1 LNHDA and CDR2 SQIVND (reference sequence). The CDR3 coding sequence is TGTGCCACCTCCGATCCGGGACAGGGGAACCTTAACACTGAAGCTTTCTTT. Its translation is CATSDPGQGNLNTEAFF.

The J gene is TRBJ2-1, the V gene TRBV5-1, with D possibly matching TRBD1 (6 bases). V was shortened by 3 bases and J by 9 bases, with 13 bases between the two germline ends. Looked up from germline, CDR1 is SGHRS and CDR2 is YFSETQ. This CDR3 spans 13 amino acids. The CDR3 here is CASSSGTPLEQFF. The CDR3 nucleotides read TGCGCCAGCAGCTCCGGGACACCCCTTGAGCAGTTCTTC.

The chain links TRBV6-1 to TRBJ2-3; TRBD1 or TRBD2 may be the D gene (6 bases each). CDR3 length equals 14 residues. V lost 8 bases and J 0 bases, leaving 12 bases between the germline ends. Germline assignment: CDR1 MNHNS and CDR2 SASEGT. The CDR3 DNA follows: TGTGCCAGCTTGCGGGACACAAGCACAGATACGCAGTATTTT. It encodes CASLRDTSTDTQYF.

The CDR3 is CASSRRDSIAKNIQYF. The CDR3 DNA reads TGTGCCAGCAGCCGCCGGGACAGTATAGCCAAAAACATTCAGTACTTC. This rearrangement joins TRBV7-2 to TRBJ2-4, with TRBD1 identical over 7 bases. Trimming cost V 5 bases and J 0 bases; bases outside gene matches: 7. This CDR3 comprises 16 residues. Germline V gene data show CDR1 as SGHTA and CDR2 as FQGNSA.